This T cell receptor (beta chain) was observed in a study of immune evolution from preneoplasia to lung adenocarcinoma. In the study overall: HLA loss of heterozygosity: roughly 6.4% AIS, 15% MIA, roughly 35% ADC, none AAH. General study points: Top clone share appeared to fall from AAH through AIS, MIA, adenocarcinoma. Clonality was highest in normal lung, lower in later-stage lesions apparently.

Macro-dissection enriched premalignant or tumor cells before nucleic acid extraction. About this clone: Its matching antigen is unknown.

TCRdb's copy holds only in-frame clones and misses some; the assay was immunoSEQ multiplex PCR. Among 7,300 or so clones listed, approximately 77% were seen once. This CDR3 is built from 13 residues. V was shortened by 0 bases and J by 3 bases, with 4 bases between the two germline ends. Germline assignment: CDR1 SGDLS and CDR2 YYNGEE. Sample: FFPE lung adenocarcinoma in situ tissue. The chain links TRBV9 to TRBJ1-5; unclear D gene. The TCR originated in a donor at least 70 years old with lung adenocarcinoma. Some clones in this sample may be carry-over from other donors' samples. CDR3 loop: CASSVGNNQPQHF. In DNA, the CDR3 is TGTGCCAGCAGCGTAGGTAACAATCAGCCCCAGCATTTT.